This T cell receptor beta chain was documented in a study of shared clonotypes between healthy human individuals. Naive-designated CD8 cells lacked CD45RO, were positively enriched for CCR7, and omitted terminally differentiated effector memory CD45RA+ cells. Germline-derived CDR1 and CDR2 are LNHNV and YYDKDF (reference sequence). The CDR3 totals 16 residues. V was pared by 3 bases and J by 2 bases, with 14 bases between. Over several immunoSEQ plates, each subset's genomic DNA was distributed in even portions. TCRdb's table, derived via immunoSEQ multiplex PCR, lists solely in-frame clones and lacks some. The table shows approximately 740,000 clones, with roughly 92% occurring only once.

V usage is TRBV15 and J usage is TRBJ2-1; the D call may be TRBD1 or TRBD2 (5 bases each). The receptor's source is a man aged 25-45 years in good health. Sequencing was carried out using naive CD8+ T cells sorted from blood. The CDR3 nucleotides read TGTGCCACCAGCAGGGGGGTTCGGGGAACCTACAATGAGCAGTTCTTC. Translated, it gives CATSRGVRGTYNEQFF.